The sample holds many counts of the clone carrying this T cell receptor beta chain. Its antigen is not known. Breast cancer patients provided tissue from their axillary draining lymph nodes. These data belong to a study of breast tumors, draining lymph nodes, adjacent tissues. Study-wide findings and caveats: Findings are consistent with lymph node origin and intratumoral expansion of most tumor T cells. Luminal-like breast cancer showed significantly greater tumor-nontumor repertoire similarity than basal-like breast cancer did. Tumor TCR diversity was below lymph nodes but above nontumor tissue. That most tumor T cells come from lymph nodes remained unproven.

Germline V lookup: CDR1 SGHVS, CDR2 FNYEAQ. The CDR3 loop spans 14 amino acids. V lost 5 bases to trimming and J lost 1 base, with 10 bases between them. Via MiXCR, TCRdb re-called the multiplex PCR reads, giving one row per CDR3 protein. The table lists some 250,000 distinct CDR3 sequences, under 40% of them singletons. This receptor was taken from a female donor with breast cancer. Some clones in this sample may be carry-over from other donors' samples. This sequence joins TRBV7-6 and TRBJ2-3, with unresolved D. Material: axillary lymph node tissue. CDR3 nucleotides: TGTGCCAGCAGCCTAAGCTGGGGCACAGATACGCAGTATTTT. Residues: CASSLSWGTDTQYF.